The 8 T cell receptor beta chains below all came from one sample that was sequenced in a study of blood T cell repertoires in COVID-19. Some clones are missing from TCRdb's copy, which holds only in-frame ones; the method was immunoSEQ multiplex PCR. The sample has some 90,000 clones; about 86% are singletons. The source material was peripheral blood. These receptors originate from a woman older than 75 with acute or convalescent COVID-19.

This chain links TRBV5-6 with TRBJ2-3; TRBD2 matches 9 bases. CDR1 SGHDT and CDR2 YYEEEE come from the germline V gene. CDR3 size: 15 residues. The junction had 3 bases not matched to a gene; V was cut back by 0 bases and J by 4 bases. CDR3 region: CASSLGTSVADTQYF. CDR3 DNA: TGTGCCAGCAGCTTGGGGACTAGCGTAGCAGATACGCAGTATTTT.

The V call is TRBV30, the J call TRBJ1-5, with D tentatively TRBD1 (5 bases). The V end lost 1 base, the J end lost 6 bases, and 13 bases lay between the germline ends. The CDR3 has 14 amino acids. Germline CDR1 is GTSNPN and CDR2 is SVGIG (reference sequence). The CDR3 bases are TGTGCCTGGAGTGGTAGGGGAGGTGGTCAGCCCCAGCATTTT. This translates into CAWSGRGGGQPQHF.

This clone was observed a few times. CDR3 region: CASSVGSGTGQRNTEAFF. The CDR3 region has the DNA TGTGCCAGCAGCGTAGGCTCTGGGACAGGCCAACGGAACACTGAAGCTTTCTTT. The rearrangement joins TRBV9 to TRBJ1-1, with 8 bases aligning to TRBD1. Germline lookup yields CDR1 SGDLS and CDR2 YYNGEE. The CDR3 is 18 amino acids. V lost 0 bases and J lost 1; bases outside the gene matches: 11.

DNA for the CDR3: TGTGCCAGCAGCGTACTGACTAGTGCAGATACGCAGTATTTT. Its translation: CASSVLTSADTQYF. V is TRBV9 and J is TRBJ2-3; maybe TRBD2 (6 bases). With 1 base removed from V and 4 bases from J, the gap between germline ends came to 10 bases. The CDR3 covers 14 residues. Looked up from germline, CDR1 is SGDLS and CDR2 is YYNGEE.

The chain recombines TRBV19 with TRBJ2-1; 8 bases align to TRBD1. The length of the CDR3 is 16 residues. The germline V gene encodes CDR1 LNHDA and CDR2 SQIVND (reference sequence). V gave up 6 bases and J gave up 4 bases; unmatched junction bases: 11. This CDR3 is CASSTITRGRYNEQFF. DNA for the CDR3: TGTGCCAGTAGCACGATAACCAGGGGGCGATACAATGAGCAGTTCTTC.

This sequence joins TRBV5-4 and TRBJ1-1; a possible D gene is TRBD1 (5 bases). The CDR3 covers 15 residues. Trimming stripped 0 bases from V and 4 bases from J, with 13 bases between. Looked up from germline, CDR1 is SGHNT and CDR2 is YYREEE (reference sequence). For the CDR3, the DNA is TGTGCCAGCAGCTTGGTAGGGGCGCGGGGCACTGAAGCTTTCTTT. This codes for CASSLVGARGTEAFF.

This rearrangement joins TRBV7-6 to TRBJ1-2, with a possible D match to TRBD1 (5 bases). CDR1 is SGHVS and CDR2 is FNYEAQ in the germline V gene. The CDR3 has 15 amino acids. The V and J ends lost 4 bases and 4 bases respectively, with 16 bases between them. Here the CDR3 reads CASSSPAGGFYGYTF. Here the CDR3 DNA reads TGTGCCAGCAGCTCCCCAGCGGGGGGATTCTATGGCTACACCTTC. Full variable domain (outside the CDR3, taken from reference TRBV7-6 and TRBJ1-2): GAGVSQSPRYKVTKRGQDVALRCDPISGHVSLYWYRQALGQGPEFLTYFNYEAQQDKSGLPNDRFSAERPEGSISTLTIQRTEQRDSAMYRCASSSPAGGFYGYTFGSGTRLTVV.

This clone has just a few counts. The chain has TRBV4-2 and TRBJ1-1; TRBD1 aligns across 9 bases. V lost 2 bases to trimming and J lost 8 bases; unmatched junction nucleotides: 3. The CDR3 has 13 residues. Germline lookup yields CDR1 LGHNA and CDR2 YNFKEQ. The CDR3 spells CASSQYGQGEAFF. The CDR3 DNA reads TGTGCCAGCAGCCAATACGGACAGGGGGAAGCTTTCTTT.